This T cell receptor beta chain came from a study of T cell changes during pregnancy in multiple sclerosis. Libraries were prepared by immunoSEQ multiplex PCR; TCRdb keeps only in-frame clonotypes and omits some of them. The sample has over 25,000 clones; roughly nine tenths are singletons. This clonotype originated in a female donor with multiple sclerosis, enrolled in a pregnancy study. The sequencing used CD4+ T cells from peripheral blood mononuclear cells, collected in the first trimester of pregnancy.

CDR3 DNA sequence: TGTGCCAGCAGCCCTCTTGGGGGACAGGTTTTAGAAGCTTTCTTT. Amino acids: CASSPLGGQVLEAFF. This sequence joins TRBV7-9 and TRBJ1-1; TRBD1 matches 8 bases. Looked up from germline, CDR1 is SEHNR and CDR2 is FQNEAQ (reference sequence). Trimming took 5 bases from V and 8 from J; bases not matched to a gene: 13. This CDR3 is built from 15 residues. The whole variable domain, remainder taken from reference TRBV7-9 and TRBJ1-1, is DTGVSQNPRHKITKRGQNVTFRCDPISEHNRLYWYRQTLGQGPEFLTYFQNEAQLEKSRLLSDRFSAERPKGSFSTLEIQRTEQGDSAMYLCASSPLGGQVLEAFFGQGTRLTVV.